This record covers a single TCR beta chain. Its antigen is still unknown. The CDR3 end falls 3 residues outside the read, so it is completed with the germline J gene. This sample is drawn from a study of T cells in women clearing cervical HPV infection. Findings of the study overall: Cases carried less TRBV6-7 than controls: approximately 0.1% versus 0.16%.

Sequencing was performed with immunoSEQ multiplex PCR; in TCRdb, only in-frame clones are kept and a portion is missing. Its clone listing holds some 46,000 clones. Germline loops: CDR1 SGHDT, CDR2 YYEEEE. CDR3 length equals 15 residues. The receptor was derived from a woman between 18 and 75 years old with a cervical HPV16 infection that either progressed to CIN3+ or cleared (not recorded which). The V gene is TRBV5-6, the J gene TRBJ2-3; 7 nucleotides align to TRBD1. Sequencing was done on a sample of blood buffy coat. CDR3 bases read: TGTGCCAGCAGCTTGGGACAGGGAGTAGGAGAGACG. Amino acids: CASSLGQGVGET. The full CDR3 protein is CASSLGQGVGETQYF. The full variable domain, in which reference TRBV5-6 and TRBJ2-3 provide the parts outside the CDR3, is DAGVTQSPTHLIKTRGQQVTLRCSPKSGHDTVSWYQQALGQGPQFIFQYYEEEERQRGNFPDRFSGHQFPNYSSELNVNALLLGDSALYLCASSLGQGVGETQYFGPGTRLTVL.